One and the same sample provided the 17 T cell receptor beta chains below, sequenced in a study of blood T cell repertoires in COVID-19 (TCRdb year 2020). Library preparation was by the immunoSEQ multiplex PCR assay. This is the immuneACCESS table as TCRdb keeps it, with only in-frame sequences that have V and J called. A part of the clones is gone; compared with another copy, unresolved V genes explain less than half, and the rest is unexplained. This sample holds more than 100,000 clones; 88% were observed only once. The ten top clones hold 3.5% of the sample. The sequenced sample consisted of peripheral blood. The receptors derive from a human donor in a cohort sampled during active COVID-19.

This rearrangement joins TRBV3-1 (or the pseudogene TRBV3-2) to TRBJ1-2, with D unclear. V was clipped by 1 base and J by 4 bases, with 13 bases between them. This CDR3 comprises 15 residues. From germline, CDR1 is LGHDT and CDR2 YNNKEL (reference sequence). This CDR3 is CASSQAPLPSYGYTF. The CDR3 nucleotides read TGTGCCAGCAGCCAAGCTCCACTCCCTAGCTATGGCTACACCTTC.

The chain carries TRBV25-1 and TRBJ1-1; 7 nucleotides align to TRBD1. Per germline, CDR1 MGHDK and CDR2 SYGVNS. J lost 8 bases, V lost 6 bases, and 9 bases had no gene match. The CDR3 runs 13 residues. The CDR3 is CASSPRGQQEAFF. For the CDR3, the DNA is TGTGCCAGCAGCCCTCGGGGACAGCAAGAAGCTTTCTTT.

The chain couples TRBV6-5 to TRBJ1-2; no firm D call. The ends were cut back, 0 bases at V and 0 bases at J, with 11 bases in the middle. In germline, CDR1 is MNHEY, CDR2 SVGAGI. There are 16 residues in the CDR3. This chain's CDR3 is CASSYSMARPNYGYTF. The CDR3 DNA follows: TGTGCCAGCAGTTACTCGATGGCCAGGCCTAACTATGGCTACACCTTC.

This chain links TRBV18 with TRBJ2-7; 14 bases are shared with TRBD2. The V gene's germline CDR1 is KGHSH and CDR2 LQKENI. The CDR3 consists of 14 residues. V shed 3 bases and J 6 bases; nucleotides not matched to a gene: 1. The CDR3 DNA reads as TGTGCCAGCTCACCGGGACTAGCGGGAGTCGAGCAGTACTTC. Translating it yields CASSPGLAGVEQYF.

The rearrangement uses TRBV15 and TRBJ2-3; perhaps TRBD1 as D (6 bases). The CDR3 consists of 14 residues. Trimming removed 3 bases at V and 6 bases at J, with 13 bases between. Germline V gives CDR1 LNHNV, CDR2 YYDKDF (reference sequence). DNA of the CDR3: TGTGCCACCAGCAGGGGTGGGGGCGGCGATACGCAGTATTTT. Translation gives CATSRGGGGDTQYF.

The CDR3 is CASSDGGAFTDTQYF. The CDR3 DNA reads TGTGCCAGTTCCGATGGGGGGGCTTTCACAGATACGCAGTATTTT. The gene calls are TRBV19 and TRBJ2-3, with D perhaps TRBD2 (7 bases). Trimming shortened V by 8 bases and J by 2 bases, and 17 bases separated the two germline ends. Germline V gives CDR1 LNHDA, CDR2 SQIVND (reference sequence). CDR3 length: 15 amino acids.

This clone was found once. The chain is built from TRBV30 and TRBJ1-2; a weak D match, TRBD1 (6 bases). Germline loops: CDR1 GTSNPN, CDR2 SVGIG (reference sequence). The CDR3 is made up of 13 amino acids. Between the trimmed V and J ends, which lost 3 bases and 7 bases, there was a span of 15 bases. CDR3 in amino acids: CAWRYGTPSGYTF. The CDR3 DNA sequence: TGTGCCTGGAGGTACGGGACACCTTCTGGCTACACCTTC.

V usage is TRBV11-2 and J usage is TRBJ2-1, with a tentative D call TRBD1 (7 bases). V was pared by 5 bases and J by 4 bases, with 18 bases between. From germline, CDR1 is SGHAT and CDR2 FQNNGV. The CDR3 spans 16 residues. In DNA, the CDR3 is TGTGCCAGCAGCCCCCCAGGGGGGCCACTATACAATGAGCAGTTCTTC. Protein product: CASSPPGGPLYNEQFF.

This clone was detected only once. V is TRBV2 and J is TRBJ2-7; 7 bases are a match to TRBD1. This CDR3 spans 14 amino acids. In germline, CDR1 is SNHLY, CDR2 FYNNEI. The J segment lost 1 base and the V segment lost 5 bases, leaving 5 bases of the junction unmatched. The CDR3 protein is CASSPDRRSYEQYF. The CDR3 DNA reads TGTGCCAGCAGTCCGGACAGGAGATCCTACGAGCAGTACTTC.

In its sample, this clone was seen once. The chain uses TRBV28 and TRBJ1-3, with D perhaps TRBD1 (5 bases). V lost 8 bases, J lost 10 bases, and 21 bases lay in between. The CDR3 is 14 amino acids. The germline CDR1 and CDR2 sequences are MDHEN and SYDVKM. For the CDR3, the DNA is TGTGCCAGCGGGGGGGGAATAGCTCCTCTGACCATATATTTT. Translation gives CASGGGIAPLTIYF.

The chain employs TRBV25-1 and TRBJ1-1; 9 nucleotides agree with TRBD1. Germline CDR1 is MGHDK and CDR2 is SYGVNS. The J segment lost 8 bases and the V segment lost 5 bases, leaving 3 bases of the junction unmatched. CDR3 length: 12 amino acids. CDR3 nucleotides: TGTGCCAGCAGTTCCGACAGGGGGGAAGCTTTCTTT. It translates to CASSSDRGEAFF.

The V and J genes are TRBV7-8 and TRBJ2-5; D may be TRBD1 (6 bases). Germline V gives CDR1 SGHVS, CDR2 FQNEAQ. The CDR3 has 15 residues. V was pared by 1 base and J by 1 base, with 10 bases between. Here the CDR3 DNA reads TGTGCCAGCAGCTTAGGGGGGCAGACCCAAGAGACCCAGTACTTC. Translated: CASSLGGQTQETQYF.

This chain joins TRBV5-1 and TRBJ2-7; TRBD2 is a possible D gene (5 bases). CDR1 is SGHRS and CDR2 is YFSETQ in the germline V gene. CDR3 length: 11 amino acids. The germline V and J ends were trimmed by 2 bases and 13 bases, with 13 bases remaining between them. The CDR3 loop reads CASSFEGRPYF. In nucleotides, the CDR3 is TGCGCCAGCAGCTTTGAGGGAAGGCCCTACTTC.

The chain is built from TRBV7-8 and TRBJ1-1, with D perhaps matching TRBD1 (5 bases). Germline V gives CDR1 SGHVS, CDR2 FQNEAQ. The CDR3 is 13 amino acids. V lost 5 bases and J 1 base, leaving 8 bases between the germline ends. The CDR3: CASSLDRNTEAFF. CDR3 bases: TGTGCCAGCAGCCTAGACAGGAACACTGAAGCTTTCTTT. Combining the CDR3 with reference TRBV7-8 and TRBJ1-1 gives the whole variable domain GAGVSQSPRYKVAKRGQDVALRCDPISGHVSLFWYQQALGQGPEFLTYFQNEAQLDKSGLPSDRFFAERPEGSVSTLKIQRTQQEDSAVYLCASSLDRNTEAFFGQGTRLTVV.

The rearrangement links TRBV7-9 to TRBJ2-1; D uncertain. V was pared by 5 bases and J by 5 bases, with 4 bases between. CDR3 length: 11 amino acids. Germline V gene data show CDR1 as SEHNR and CDR2 as FQNEAQ (reference sequence). This CDR3 is CASSVNNEQFF. The DNA of the CDR3 is TGTGCCAGCAGCGTAAACAATGAGCAGTTCTTC.

This chain connects TRBV5-4 to TRBJ1-4, with 11 bases identical to TRBD1. The V gene end was trimmed by 4 bases and the J gene end by 5 bases; junction bases not matched to a gene: 4. The CDR3 extends over 15 amino acids. Per germline, CDR1 SGHNT and CDR2 YYREEE (reference sequence). The CDR3 sequence: CASSGGQGGNEKLFF. The CDR3 DNA reads as TGTGCCAGCAGCGGGGGACAGGGGGGAAATGAAAAACTGTTTTTT.

The chain is built from TRBV4-1 and TRBJ2-1; no definite D call. Germline V CDR1 and CDR2: MGHRA, YSYEKL. The CDR3 has 15 amino acids. With 4 bases removed from V and 0 bases from J, the gap between germline ends came to 10 bases. The CDR3 protein is CASSPDISSYNEQFF. The CDR3 DNA sequence: TGCGCCAGCAGCCCTGACATCAGCTCCTACAATGAGCAGTTCTTC.